The present entry profiles one T cell receptor (beta chain) with its context. The antigen remains undetermined. This sample was taken from a study of T cell responses to AZD1222 COVID-19 vaccine. Study background: Both about-4-week and about-12-week second-dose recipients were combined.

The data were produced by immunoSEQ multiplex PCR, yet TCRdb's version contains in-frame clones alone and is incomplete. The sample lists around 260,000 clones, 80% to 95% occurring once. Findings of the study overall: When two AZD1222 doses had been given, Spike-specific TCR breadth and depth rose. Most donors were white British, females outnumbered males, and clonal diversity was possibly underestimated. Vaccine-associated CD4 TCRs ranged over spike, dominating at 160-218 and 743-854.

The CDR3 is 16 amino acids. The J segment lost 9 bases and the V segment lost 5 bases, leaving 9 bases of the junction unmatched. Germline CDR1 is LNHDA and CDR2 is SQIVND (reference sequence). The sample consisted of peripheral blood, taken on day 0 of AZD1222 vaccination. This clonotype originated in an adult in good health. The rearrangement joins TRBV19 to TRBJ2-1, with 14 bases identical to TRBD2. The CDR3 region is CASSPTSGGAIVEQFF. The CDR3 DNA reads TGTGCCAGTAGTCCGACTAGCGGGGGGGCCATTGTTGAGCAGTTCTTC.